This TCR beta chain was obtained from a study of T cell responses to AZD1222 COVID-19 vaccine. The study, taken as a whole, reports: Unmutated variant regions reportedly attract nearly half of all spike-specific TCRs. Clonal diversity was possibly underestimated, and white British individuals and females predominated among donors. Vaccine-associated CD4 TCRs ranged over spike, dominating at 160-218 and 743-854. Only six AZD1222 recipients tested seropositive at baseline.

Germline V gene data show CDR1 as SQVTM and CDR2 as ANQGSEA. The CDR3 is made up of 12 amino acids. The J segment lost 5 bases and the V segment lost 6 bases, leaving 4 bases of the junction unmatched. On this clone: Antigen specificity is unknown.

The table came from immunoSEQ multiplex PCR; TCRdb's copy has only in-frame clones and leaves some out. The data show around 170,000 clones, about 91% seen once. This sample comprised peripheral blood, obtained 28 days after the second AZD1222 dose. This chain links TRBV29-1 with TRBJ2-5, with 9 nucleotides matching TRBD1. This sequence originates from an adult who received the AZD1222 COVID-19 vaccine. CDR3 DNA sequence: TGCAGCGTCAGGACAGGGGAGGAGACCCAGTACTTC. It is translated as CSVRTGEETQYF.